This T cell receptor (beta chain) was identified in a study of T cells in Graves' hyperthyroidism and ophthalmopathy. Graves' hyperthyroidism is called stable when ophthalmopathy does not progress within 18 months. Patients aged 18 to 65 had newly diagnosed hyperthyroidism lasting under 2 months. Diagnosis rested on symptoms, serum thyroxine and TRAb, thyroid ultrasound, and orbital computed tomography. The source of the PBMCs was about 10 ml of fresh peripheral blood. It was RNA transcripts that yielded the amplified TCR beta CDR3 regions. In the first-round RT-PCR of the TCR CDR3, the HTBI primer set was used. MiXCR was run by TCRdb on the multiplex PCR reads, yielding one entry per CDR3 protein. The table has fewer than 650,000 distinct CDR3 sequences, 14% seen once; the top ten hold around 13%. Ten or more counts support this clonotype. Trimming took 3 bases from V and 4 from J; bases not matched to a gene: 17. The germline gives CDR1 MDHEN, CDR2 SYDVKM. CDR3 length equals 19 residues.

The sequence derives from a woman between 40 and 50 years old with Graves' hyperthyroidism. The chain couples TRBV28 to TRBJ2-5; 10 nucleotides agree with TRBD1. Source material: blood. In DNA, the CDR3 is TGTGCCAGCAGTTTCGGCACCCCGGACAGGGGGGATTCGAGAGAGACCCAGTACTTC. This translates into CASSFGTPDRGDSRETQYF.